The source of this T cell receptor beta chain is a study of Ad26.COV2.S vaccination and SARS-CoV-2 variants. General study results and limits: Substantial breadth was reportedly displayed by spike-specific CD8+ and CD4+ T cell responses after vaccination. People who got the vaccine or the placebo had similar non-spike TCR breadth.

This clone was seen just once. Its antigen is as yet unknown. Repertoires were generated with immunoSEQ multiplex PCR, while TCRdb's copy carries only in-frame clones and drops some. The sample lists about 87,000 clones, around 82% seen once, with around a sixth in the top ten. This CDR3 has 13 amino acids. Germline assignment: CDR1 MNHEY and CDR2 SVGAGI. The germline V and J ends were trimmed by 4 bases and 7 bases, with 14 bases remaining between them. The chain joins TRBV6-5 to TRBJ2-7; D perhaps matches TRBD1 (5 bases). The sample consisted of peripheral blood, taken after recovery from COVID-19. The TCR comes from a human donor who had recovered from COVID-19. This CDR3 is CASSSRQSNEQYF. In nucleotides, the CDR3 is TGTGCCAGCAGTTCGCGACAGAGTAATGAGCAGTACTTC.